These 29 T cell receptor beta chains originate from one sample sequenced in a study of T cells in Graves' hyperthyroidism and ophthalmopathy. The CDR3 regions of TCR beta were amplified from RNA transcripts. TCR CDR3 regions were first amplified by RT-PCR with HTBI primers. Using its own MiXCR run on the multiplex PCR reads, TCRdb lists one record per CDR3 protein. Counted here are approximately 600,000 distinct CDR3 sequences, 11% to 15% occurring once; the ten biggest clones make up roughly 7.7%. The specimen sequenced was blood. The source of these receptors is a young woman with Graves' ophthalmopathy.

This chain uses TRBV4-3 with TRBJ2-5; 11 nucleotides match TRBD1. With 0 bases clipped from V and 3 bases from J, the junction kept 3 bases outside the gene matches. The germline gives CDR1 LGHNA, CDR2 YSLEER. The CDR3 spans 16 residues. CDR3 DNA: TGCGCCAGCAGCCAAGAGCGGGGACAGGGGGAAGAGACCCAGTACTTC. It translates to CASSQERGQGEETQYF.

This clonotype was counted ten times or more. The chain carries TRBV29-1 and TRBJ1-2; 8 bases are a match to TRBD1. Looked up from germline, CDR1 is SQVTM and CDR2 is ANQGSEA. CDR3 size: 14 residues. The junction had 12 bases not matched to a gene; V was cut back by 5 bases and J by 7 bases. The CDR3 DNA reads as TGCAGCGTTACCGTGACAGGGGCTTTACGTGGCTACACCTTC. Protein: CSVTVTGALRGYTF.

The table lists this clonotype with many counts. CDR3 DNA sequence: TGTGCCAGCAGCTTATCCGACCGGACCACTGAAGCTTTCTTT. As protein: CASSLSDRTTEAFF. This chain connects TRBV7-2 to TRBJ1-1; unclear D gene. This CDR3 region has 14 residues. With 2 bases removed from V and 4 bases from J, the gap between germline ends came to 11 bases. The germline V gene has CDR1 SGHTA and CDR2 FQGNSA.

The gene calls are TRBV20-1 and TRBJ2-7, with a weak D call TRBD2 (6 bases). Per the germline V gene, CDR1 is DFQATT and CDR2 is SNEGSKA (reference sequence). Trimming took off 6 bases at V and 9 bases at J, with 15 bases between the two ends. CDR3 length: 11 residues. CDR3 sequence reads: CSAPRAGRQYF. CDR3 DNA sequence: TGCAGTGCGCCGCGAGCGGGTAGGCAGTACTTC.

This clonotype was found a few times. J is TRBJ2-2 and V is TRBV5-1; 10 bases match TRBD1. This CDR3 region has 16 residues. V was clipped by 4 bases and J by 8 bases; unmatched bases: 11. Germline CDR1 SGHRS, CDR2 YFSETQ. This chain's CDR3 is CASSNSDRGLRGELFF. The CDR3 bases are TGCGCCAGCAGCAACTCCGACAGGGGGCTGAGGGGGGAGCTGTTTTTT.

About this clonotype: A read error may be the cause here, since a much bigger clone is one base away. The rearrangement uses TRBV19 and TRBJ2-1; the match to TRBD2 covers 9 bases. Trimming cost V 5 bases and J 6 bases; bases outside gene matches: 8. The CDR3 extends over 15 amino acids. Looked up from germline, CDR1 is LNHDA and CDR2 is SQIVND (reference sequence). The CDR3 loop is CASSALAGILNEQFF. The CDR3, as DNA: TGTGCCAGTAGTGCTCTAGCGGGAATACTCAATGAGCAGTTCTTC.

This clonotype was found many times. CDR3 nucleotides: TGTGCCAGCAGTGCTGCTAGTGGCTCCTACGAGCAGTACTTC. This encodes CASSAASGSYEQYF. The J gene is TRBJ2-7, the V gene TRBV6-1, with D hard to call. The CDR3 covers 14 residues. With 4 bases removed from V and 0 bases from J, the gap between germline ends came to 10 bases. CDR1 and CDR2 (germline): MNHNS, SASEGT.

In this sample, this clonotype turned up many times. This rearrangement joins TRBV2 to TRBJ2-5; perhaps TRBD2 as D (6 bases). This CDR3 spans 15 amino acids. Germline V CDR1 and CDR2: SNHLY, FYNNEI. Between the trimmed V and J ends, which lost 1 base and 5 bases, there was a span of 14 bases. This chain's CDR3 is CASSEGYGAGETQYF. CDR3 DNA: TGTGCCAGCAGTGAAGGGTACGGGGCGGGGGAGACCCAGTACTTC.

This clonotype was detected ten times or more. The CDR3 DNA sequence: TGTGCCTGGAGTGTACAGGGGCCCGACACTGAAGCTTTCTTT. Its protein product is CAWSVQGPDTEAFF. The genes are TRBV30 and TRBJ1-1; TRBD1 matches 7 bases. There are 14 residues in the CDR3. Per germline, CDR1 GTSNPN and CDR2 SVGIG (reference sequence). Trimming cost V 0 bases and J 3 bases; bases outside gene matches: 4.

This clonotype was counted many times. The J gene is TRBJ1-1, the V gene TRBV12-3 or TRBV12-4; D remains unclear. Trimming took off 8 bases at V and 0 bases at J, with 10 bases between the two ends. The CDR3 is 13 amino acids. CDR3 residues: CASHGPMNTEAFF. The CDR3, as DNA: TGTGCCAGCCACGGCCCAATGAACACTGAAGCTTTCTTT.

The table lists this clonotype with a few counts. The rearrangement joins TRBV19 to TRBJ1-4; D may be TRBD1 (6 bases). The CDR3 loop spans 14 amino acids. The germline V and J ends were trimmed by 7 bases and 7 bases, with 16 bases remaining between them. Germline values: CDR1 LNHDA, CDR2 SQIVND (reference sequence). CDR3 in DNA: TGTGCCAGTATTCGACAGGCCCCGGGTGAAAAACTGTTTTTT. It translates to CASIRQAPGEKLFF.

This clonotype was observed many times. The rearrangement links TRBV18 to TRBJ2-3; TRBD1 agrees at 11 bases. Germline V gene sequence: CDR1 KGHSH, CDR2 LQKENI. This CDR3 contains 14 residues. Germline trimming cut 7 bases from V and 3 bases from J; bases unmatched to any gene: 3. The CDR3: CASFGQGATDTQYF. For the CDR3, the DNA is TGTGCCAGCTTCGGACAGGGGGCAACAGATACGCAGTATTTT.

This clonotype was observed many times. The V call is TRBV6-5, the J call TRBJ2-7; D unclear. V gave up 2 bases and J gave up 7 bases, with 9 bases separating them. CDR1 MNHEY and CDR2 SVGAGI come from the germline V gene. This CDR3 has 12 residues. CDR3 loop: CASSYAVGEQYF. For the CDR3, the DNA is TGTGCCAGCAGTTACGCAGTTGGGGAGCAGTACTTC.

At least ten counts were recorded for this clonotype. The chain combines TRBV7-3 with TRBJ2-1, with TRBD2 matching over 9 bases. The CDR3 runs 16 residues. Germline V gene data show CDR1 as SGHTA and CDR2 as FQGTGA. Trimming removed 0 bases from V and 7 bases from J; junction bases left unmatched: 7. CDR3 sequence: CASSLTRVTSGNEQFF. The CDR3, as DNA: TGTGCCAGCAGCTTAACGCGGGTGACTAGCGGTAATGAGCAGTTCTTC. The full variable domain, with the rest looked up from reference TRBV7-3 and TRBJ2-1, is GAGVSQTPSNKVTEKGKYVELRCDPISGHTALYWYRQSLGQGPEFLIYFQGTGAADDSGLPNDRFFAVRPEGSVSTLKIQRTERGDSAVYLCASSLTRVTSGNEQFFGPGTRLTVL.

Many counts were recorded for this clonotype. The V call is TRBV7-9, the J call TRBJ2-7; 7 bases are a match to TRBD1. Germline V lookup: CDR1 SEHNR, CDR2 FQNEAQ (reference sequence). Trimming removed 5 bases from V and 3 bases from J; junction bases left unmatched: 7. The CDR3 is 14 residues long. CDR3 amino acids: CASSAGTAYYEQYF. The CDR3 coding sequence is TGTGCCAGCAGCGCCGGGACAGCCTACTACGAGCAGTACTTC.

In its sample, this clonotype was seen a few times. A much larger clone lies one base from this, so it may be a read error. CDR3 nucleotide sequence: TGTGCCAGCAGTGAAGGCTGGAGAGGGGAAGAAGCTTTCTTT. Protein: CASSEGWRGEEAFF. The chain carries TRBV2 and TRBJ1-1, with a weak D call TRBD1 (5 bases). V lost 1 base to trimming and J lost 8 bases, with 14 bases between them. The CDR3 runs 14 residues. Germline assignment: CDR1 SNHLY and CDR2 FYNNEI.

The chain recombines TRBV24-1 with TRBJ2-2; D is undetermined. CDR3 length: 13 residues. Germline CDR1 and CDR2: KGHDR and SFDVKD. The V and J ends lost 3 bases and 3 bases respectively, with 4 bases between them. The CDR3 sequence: CATSDGYTGELFF. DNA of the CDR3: TGTGCCACCAGTGATGGCTACACCGGGGAGCTGTTTTTT.

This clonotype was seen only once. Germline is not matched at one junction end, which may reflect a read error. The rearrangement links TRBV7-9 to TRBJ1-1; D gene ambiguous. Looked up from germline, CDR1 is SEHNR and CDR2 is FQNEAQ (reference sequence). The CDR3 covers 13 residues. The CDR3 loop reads CASSLTMNTEASF. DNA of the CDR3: TGTGCCAGCAGCTTGACGATGAACACTGAAGCTTCCTTT.

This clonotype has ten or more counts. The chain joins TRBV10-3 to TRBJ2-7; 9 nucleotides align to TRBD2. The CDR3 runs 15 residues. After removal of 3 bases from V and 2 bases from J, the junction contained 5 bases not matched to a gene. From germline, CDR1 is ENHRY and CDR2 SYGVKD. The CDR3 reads CAISDLAGRTYEQYF. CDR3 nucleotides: TGTGCCATCAGTGATCTAGCGGGAAGAACCTACGAGCAGTACTTC.

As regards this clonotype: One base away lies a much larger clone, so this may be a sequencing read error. CDR3 DNA sequence: TGTGCCATCAGTGCTCCGGGCCAGCAGTTCTTC. Its translation is CAISAPGQQFF. V usage is TRBV10-3 and J usage is TRBJ2-1; D not resolved. The V end was cut by 4 bases, the J end by 11 bases, with 9 bases between. This CDR3 comprises 11 residues. Germline V gene data show CDR1 as ENHRY and CDR2 as SYGVKD.

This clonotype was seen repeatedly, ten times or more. The DNA of the CDR3 is TGCAGTGCTCGGACTAGCGGGAGTATCACCGGGGAGCTGTTTTTT. Its protein is CSARTSGSITGELFF. The chain is built from TRBV20-1 and TRBJ2-2; 13 nucleotides align to TRBD2. V gave up 5 bases and J gave up 4 bases; unmatched junction bases: 4. Germline V gene data show CDR1 as DFQATT and CDR2 as SNEGSKA (reference sequence). CDR3 size: 15 residues.

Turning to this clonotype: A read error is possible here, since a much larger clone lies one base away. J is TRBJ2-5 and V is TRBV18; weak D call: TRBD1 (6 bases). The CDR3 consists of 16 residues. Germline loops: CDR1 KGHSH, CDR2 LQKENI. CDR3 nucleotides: TGTACCAGCTCACCACTTGCAGGGGATATCCAAGAGACCCAGTACTTC. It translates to CTSSPLAGDIQETQYF.

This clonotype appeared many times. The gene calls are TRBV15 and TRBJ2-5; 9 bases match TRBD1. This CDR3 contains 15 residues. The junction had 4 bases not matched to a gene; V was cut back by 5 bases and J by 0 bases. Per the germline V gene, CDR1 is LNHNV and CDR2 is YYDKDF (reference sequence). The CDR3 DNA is TGTGCCACCAGCCGGGACAGGGCGTACCAAGAGACCCAGTACTTC. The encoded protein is CATSRDRAYQETQYF.

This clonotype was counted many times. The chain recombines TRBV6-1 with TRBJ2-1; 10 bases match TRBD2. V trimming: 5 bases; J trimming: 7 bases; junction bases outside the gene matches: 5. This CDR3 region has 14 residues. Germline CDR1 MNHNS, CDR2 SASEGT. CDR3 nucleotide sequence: TGTGCCAGCAGTACTAGCGGGACTGTTAATGAGCAGTTCTTC. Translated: CASSTSGTVNEQFF.

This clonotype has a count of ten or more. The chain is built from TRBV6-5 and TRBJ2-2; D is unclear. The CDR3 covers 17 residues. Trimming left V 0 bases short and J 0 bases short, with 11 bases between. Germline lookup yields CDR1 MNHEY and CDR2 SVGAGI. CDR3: CASSYSTLPPNTGELFF. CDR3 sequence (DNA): TGTGCCAGCAGTTACTCGACCCTCCCGCCGAACACCGGGGAGCTGTTTTTT.

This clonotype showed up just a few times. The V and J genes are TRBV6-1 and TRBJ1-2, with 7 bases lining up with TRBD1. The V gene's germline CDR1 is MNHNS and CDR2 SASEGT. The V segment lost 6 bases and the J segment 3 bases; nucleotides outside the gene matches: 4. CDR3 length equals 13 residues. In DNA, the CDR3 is TGTGCCAGCAGGGGAGGGGGCGACTATGGCTACACCTTC. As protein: CASRGGGDYGYTF.

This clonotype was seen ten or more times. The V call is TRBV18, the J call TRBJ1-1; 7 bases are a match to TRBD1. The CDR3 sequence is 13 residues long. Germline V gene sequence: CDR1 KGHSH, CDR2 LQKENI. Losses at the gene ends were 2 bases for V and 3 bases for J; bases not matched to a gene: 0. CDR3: CASSPDRDTEAFF. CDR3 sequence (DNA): TGTGCCAGCTCACCAGACAGGGACACTGAAGCTTTCTTT.

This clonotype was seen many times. CDR3 sequence: CASSLPGQRETQYF. In nucleotides, the CDR3 is TGTGCCAGCTCTCTACCGGGGCAGCGGGAGACCCAGTACTTC. The genes are TRBV18 and TRBJ2-5, with D possibly called TRBD1 or TRBD2 (5 bases each). The CDR3 has 14 residues. CDR1 and CDR2 (germline): KGHSH, LQKENI. V was trimmed by 6 bases and J by 5 bases, leaving 16 bases between them.

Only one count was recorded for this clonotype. The CDR3, as DNA: TGCAGCGTTGAAACCCCGGACAGGGGGCAAGGCTACACCTTC. Translating gives CSVETPDRGQGYTF. The rearrangement joins TRBV29-1 to TRBJ1-2, with 11 bases matching TRBD1. The CDR3 is made up of 14 amino acids. Germline CDR1 is SQVTM and CDR2 is ANQGSEA. J gave up 8 bases and V 2 bases, and 7 bases lay outside the gene matches.